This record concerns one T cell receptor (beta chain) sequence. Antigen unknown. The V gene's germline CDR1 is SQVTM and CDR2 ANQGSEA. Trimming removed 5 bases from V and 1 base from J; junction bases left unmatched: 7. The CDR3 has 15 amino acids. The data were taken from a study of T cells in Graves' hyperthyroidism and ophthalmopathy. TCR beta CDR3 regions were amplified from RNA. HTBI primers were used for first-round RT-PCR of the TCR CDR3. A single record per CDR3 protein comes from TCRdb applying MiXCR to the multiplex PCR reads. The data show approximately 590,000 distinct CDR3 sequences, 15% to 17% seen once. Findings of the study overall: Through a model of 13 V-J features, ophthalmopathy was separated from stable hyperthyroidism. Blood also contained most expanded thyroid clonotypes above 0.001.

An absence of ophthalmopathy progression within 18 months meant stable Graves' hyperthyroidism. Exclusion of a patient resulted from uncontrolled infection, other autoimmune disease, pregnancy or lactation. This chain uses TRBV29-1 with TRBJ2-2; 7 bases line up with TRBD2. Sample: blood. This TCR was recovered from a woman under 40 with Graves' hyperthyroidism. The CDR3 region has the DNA TGCAGCGTTAGGCTAGCGGAAGTGAACACCGGGGAGCTGTTTTTT. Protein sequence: CSVRLAEVNTGELFF.